This TCR beta chain is drawn from a study of blood T cell repertoires in COVID-19 (dated by TCRdb to 2020 to 2021). The study in broad terms: The collaborator samples originated in the United States, Italy and Spain and spanned the acute and convalescent phases of COVID-19. The samples were drawn from the first 160 participants of the ongoing ImmuneRACE study and from under 1,500 subjects provided by 6 global collaborators. The sample metadata nearly always contained a de-identified subject ID, COVID-19 status, age in years and sex. The repertoires were released in a freely available public database meant as a resource for research on the immune response to SARS-CoV-2. The material from the prospective study consisted of cDNA or gDNA derived from T cells, B-cell-depleted T cells, or PBMCs. Deeply sampled blood TCRbeta repertoires from subjects exposed to, actively infected with, or recovered from COVID-19 were included in the dataset. Where HLA class I and class II types were available, the types were taken from metadata supplied by the sample provider, not from assay-based typing.

The CDR3 runs 13 amino acids, cysteine and phenylalanine included. Kept here is only the CDR3 DNA, which spans 39 bases and is read in frame from base 1. CDR1 and CDR2, looked up from the germline V gene, are SNHLY and FYNNEI. Relative to germline, V is 4 bases shorter and J is 5 bases shorter, with 11 bases between their ends. This clone was counted once. Its antigen remains unidentified. No much larger clone is present one base from it, and per-base qualities are unavailable. TCRbeta CDR3 regions were amplified from genomic DNA using the immunoSEQ Assay, a bias-controlled multiplex PCR. The study's processing was this. Nucleated cell counts per sample were estimated from amplification of reference gene primers within the assay. To quantify the absolute abundance of each unique TCRbeta CDR3 rearrangement, sequence reads were collapsed and filtered. For each sample, productive Simpson clonality was calculated as the square root of Simpson's diversity index over productive rearrangements. TCRdb provides this immuneACCESS table in a form limited to in-frame rearrangements. Some clones are lacking; in checked studies, under half of them reflect an unresolved V gene, and why the rest are absent is not known. V, J and clone size are those of that table, while D and trimming were read from the DNA. For this sample there are 100,000 to 150,000 clones; around 90% appear just once. Clones ranked in the top ten supply around 2.1% of the sample.

In Seattle, one collaborating source enrolled patients while the infection was active and tracked those patients longitudinally over the course of disease. Collaborating institutions collected whole blood in K2EDTA tubes following their own protocols. For TCRbeta analysis, collaborators shipped samples in one of three forms: frozen whole blood, isolated PBMCs, or DNA extracted from either of those sample types. The investigation overall reported the following: The quantity of clinical and demographic metadata differed by source and by participant and was supplied without curation.

The TCR sequence derives from a man aged 50 to 60 with COVID-19, enrolled during active disease. The V and J segments used are TRBV2 and TRBJ1-1; TRBD1 could be the D gene, as 6 bases match. Sequencing input: peripheral blood. The CDR3 here reads CASSGDRMTEAFF. The DNA sequence is TGTGCCAGCAGTGGAGACAGGATGACTGAAGCTTTCTTT.